This T cell receptor (beta chain) was documented in a study of liver allograft versus peripheral blood T cells (dated by TCRdb to 2020 to 2022). Study-level background: T cell receptor repertoires present within transplanted livers were compared with repertoires in the peripheral blood of liver transplant recipients. The paper's findings and limits, for the study overall: The T cell receptor repertoires within liver allografts were reported to be different from the T cell receptor repertoires detected in peripheral blood.

The sequencing machine was an Illumina MiSeq. TCRdb reprocessing: public reads trimmed at Q25 with fastp, clones called with MiXCR, in-frame beta chains kept. Entries are consolidated by CDR3 protein sequence, retaining the most common genes and DNA. The sample data list just over 350 distinct CDR3 sequences, and approximately 16% of these were observed just once. The biggest ten clones account for around 23% of the sample. Inclusive of the bounding cysteine and phenylalanine, the CDR3 is 12 residues long. Only CDR3 DNA remains: 36 bases, in frame from the first base. V sheds 3 bases and J sheds 8 bases, leaving 10 bases between their ends. CDR1 LNHDA and CDR2 SQIVND were looked up in the germline V gene (reference sequence). As regards this clonotype: The clone's antigen remains unknown. Nothing much larger sits one base from this clone, and base qualities are not available.

This sequence uses TRBV19 and TRBJ1-2; the D gene is perhaps TRBD1, from 6 matching bases. The receptor was derived from a human patient who had a liver transplant. Following a transplant, some T cells may be graft donor cells, not patient cells. The nucleotide sequence is TGTGCCAGTAGTATCGGGACAAAAGGCTACACCTTC. Its protein product is CASSIGTKGYTF.